These T cell receptor beta chains were read from a single sample in a study of regulatory T cells in long-lasting Graves disease. Via MiXCR, TCRdb re-called the multiplex PCR reads, giving one row per CDR3 protein. The sample gives 700,000 or so distinct CDR3 sequences, about 30% of which show up once; 40% to 55% is in the top ten. The sequences come from peripheral blood mononuclear cells (PBMCs), collected when the disease was refractory, from a patient treated with antithyroid drugs. These receptors were collected from a female donor with Graves disease. Both conserved end residues are trimmed from each CDR3.

j_call v_call cdr3_aa
TRBJ2-7 TRBV2 ASNAGPYEQY
TRBJ1-5 TRBV24-1 ATSDPGTRGQPQH
TRBJ1-6 TRBV5-4 ASSWRTDSPLH
TRBJ1-1 TRBV3-1 ASNQGLAGGGNTEAF
TRBJ2-2 TRBV5-4 ASSLAPLGELF
TRBJ2-2 TRBV14 ASSQDRTSGLNTGELF
TRBJ1-5 TRBV2 ASSSRTAIQPQH
TRBJ1-1 TRBV2 ASKGTENAEAF
TRBJ2-5 TRBV20-1 SARDPLRWTQY
TRBJ1-5 TRBV2 ASVPPGNGGAQH
TRBJ2-2 TRBV25-1 ASSDSTSGRALDTGELF
TRBJ1-6 TRBV30 AGRGPNSPLH
TRBJ1-6 TRBV2 ASSPGQTHSPLH
TRBJ1-1 TRBV18 ASSPGGPVAF
TRBJ1-2 TRBV19 ASSTPGMVRSYGYT
TRBJ1-1 TRBV28 ASSIGINTEAF
TRBJ2-7 TRBV6-1 ASSGQEDPGLTYEQY
TRBJ2-2 TRBV28 ASSYPTAGNTGELF
TRBJ2-2 TRBV6-1 ASTPDRGYPGELF
TRBJ2-2 TRBV9 ASSVRGGTDTGELF
TRBJ2-5 TRBV11-3 ASSLDREVGETQY
TRBJ1-5 TRBV5-6 ASSLGTGSYNQPQH
TRBJ2-7 TRBV2 ASSSRGNEQY
TRBJ1-2 TRBV6-2/TRBV6-3 ASSTGPNYGYT
TRBJ2-2 TRBV6-1 ASSPTGTWTGELF
TRBJ1-1 TRBV6-1 ASSPGQLGNTEAF
TRBJ1-5 TRBV20-1 SARDGGQPQH